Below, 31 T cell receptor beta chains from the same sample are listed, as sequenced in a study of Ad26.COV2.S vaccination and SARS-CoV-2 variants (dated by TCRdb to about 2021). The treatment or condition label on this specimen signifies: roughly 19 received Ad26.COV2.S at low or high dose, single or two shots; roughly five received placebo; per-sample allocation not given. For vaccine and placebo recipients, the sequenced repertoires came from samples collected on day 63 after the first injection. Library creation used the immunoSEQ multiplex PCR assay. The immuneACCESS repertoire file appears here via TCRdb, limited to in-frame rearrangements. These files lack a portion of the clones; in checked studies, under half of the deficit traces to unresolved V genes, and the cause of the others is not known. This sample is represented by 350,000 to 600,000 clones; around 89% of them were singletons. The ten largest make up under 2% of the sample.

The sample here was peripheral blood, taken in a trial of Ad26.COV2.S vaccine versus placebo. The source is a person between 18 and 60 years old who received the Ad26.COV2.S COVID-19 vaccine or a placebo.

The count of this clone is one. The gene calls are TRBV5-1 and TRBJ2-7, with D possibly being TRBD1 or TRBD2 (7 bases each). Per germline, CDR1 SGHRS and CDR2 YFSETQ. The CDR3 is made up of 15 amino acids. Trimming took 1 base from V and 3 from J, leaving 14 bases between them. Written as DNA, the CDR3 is TGCGCCAGCAGCTTGACTGCAGGGGGGGTCTACGAGCAGTACTTC. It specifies CASSLTAGGVYEQYF.

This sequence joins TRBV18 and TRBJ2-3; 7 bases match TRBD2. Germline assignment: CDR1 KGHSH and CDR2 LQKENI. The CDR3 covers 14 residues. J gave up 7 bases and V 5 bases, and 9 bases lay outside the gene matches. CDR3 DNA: TGTGCCAGCTCAGGGTGGGAGGGCCTAAATACGCAGTATTTT. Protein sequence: CASSGWEGLNTQYF.

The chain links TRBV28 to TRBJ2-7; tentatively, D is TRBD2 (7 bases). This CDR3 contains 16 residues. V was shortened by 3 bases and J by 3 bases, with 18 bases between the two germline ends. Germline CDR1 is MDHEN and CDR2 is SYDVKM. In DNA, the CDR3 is TGTGCCAGCAGTTTTTCCTCCGGGGGGCAGGGCTACGAGCAGTACTTC. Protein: CASSFSSGGQGYEQYF.

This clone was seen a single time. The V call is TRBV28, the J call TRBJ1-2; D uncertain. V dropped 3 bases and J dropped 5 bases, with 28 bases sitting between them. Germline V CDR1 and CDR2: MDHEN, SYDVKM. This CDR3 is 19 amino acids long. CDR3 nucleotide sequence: TGTGCCAGCAGTTTGATAGGATTGCCCTCCGAGGAGGGAGGATATGGCTACACCTTC. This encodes CASSLIGLPSEEGGYGYTF.

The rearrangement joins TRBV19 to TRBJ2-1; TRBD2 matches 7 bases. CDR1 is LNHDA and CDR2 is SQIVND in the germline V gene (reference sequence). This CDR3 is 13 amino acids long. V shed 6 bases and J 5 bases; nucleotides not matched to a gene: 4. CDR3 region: CASRGGGDNEQFF. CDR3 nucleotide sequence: TGTGCCAGTAGAGGCGGGGGAGACAATGAGCAGTTCTTC.

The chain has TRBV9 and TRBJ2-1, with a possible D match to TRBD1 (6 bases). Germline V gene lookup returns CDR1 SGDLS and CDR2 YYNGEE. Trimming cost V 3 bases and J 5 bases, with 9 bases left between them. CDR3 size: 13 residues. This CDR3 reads CASSAQGDNEQFF. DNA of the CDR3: TGTGCCAGCAGCGCACAGGGAGACAATGAGCAGTTCTTC. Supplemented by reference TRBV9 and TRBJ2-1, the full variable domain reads DSGVTQTPKHLITATGQRVTLRCSPRSGDLSVYWYQQSLDQGLQFLIQYYNGEERAKGNILERFSAQQFPDLHSELNLSSLELGDSALYFCASSAQGDNEQFFGPGTRLTVL.

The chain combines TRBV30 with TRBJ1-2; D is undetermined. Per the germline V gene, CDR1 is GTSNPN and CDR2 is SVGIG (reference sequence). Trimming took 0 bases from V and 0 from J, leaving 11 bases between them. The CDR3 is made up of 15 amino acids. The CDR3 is CAWSVRLGPNYGYTF. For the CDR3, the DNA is TGTGCCTGGAGTGTACGGTTAGGTCCTAACTATGGCTACACCTTC.

CDR3 DNA sequence: TGTGCCACCAGCAGAGCTGGGGCCGAGGGCAAGCCCCAGCATTTT. It yields the protein CATSRAGAEGKPQHF. The chain links TRBV15 to TRBJ1-5; tentative D call: TRBD1 (5 bases). CDR1 LNHNV and CDR2 YYDKDF come from the germline V gene (reference sequence). The CDR3 covers 15 residues. Between the trimmed V and J ends, which lost 1 base and 8 bases, there was a span of 15 bases.

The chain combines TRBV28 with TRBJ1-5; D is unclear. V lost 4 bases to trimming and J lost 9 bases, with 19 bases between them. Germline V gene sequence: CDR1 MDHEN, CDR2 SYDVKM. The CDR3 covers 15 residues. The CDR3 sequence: CASSYRLTDKRPQHF. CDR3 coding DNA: TGTGCCAGCAGTTATCGTCTAACAGATAAGCGGCCCCAGCATTTT.

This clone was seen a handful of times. The chain's CDR3 is CSVGGLAGETQYF. CDR3 nucleotide sequence: TGCAGCGTGGGGGGACTAGCGGGAGAGACCCAGTACTTC. J is TRBJ2-5 and V is TRBV29-1; 12 bases line up with TRBD2. The CDR3 has 13 residues. Germline trimming cut 6 bases from V and 4 bases from J; bases unmatched to any gene: 3. Germline assignment: CDR1 SQVTM and CDR2 ANQGSEA.

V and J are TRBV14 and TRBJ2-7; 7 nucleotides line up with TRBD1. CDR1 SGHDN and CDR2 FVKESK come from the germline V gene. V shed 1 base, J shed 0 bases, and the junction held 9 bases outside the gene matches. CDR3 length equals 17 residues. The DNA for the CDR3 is TGTGCCAGCAGCCAAGTCCCGGGCAGGGGGAACTCCTACGAGCAGTACTTC. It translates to CASSQVPGRGNSYEQYF.

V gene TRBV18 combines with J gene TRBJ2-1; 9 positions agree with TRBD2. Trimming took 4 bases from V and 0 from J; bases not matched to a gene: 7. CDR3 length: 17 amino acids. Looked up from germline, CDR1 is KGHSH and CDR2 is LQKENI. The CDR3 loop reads CASSRDLSGGSYNEQFF. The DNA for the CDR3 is TGTGCCAGCTCACGGGACCTTAGCGGGGGCTCCTACAATGAGCAGTTCTTC.

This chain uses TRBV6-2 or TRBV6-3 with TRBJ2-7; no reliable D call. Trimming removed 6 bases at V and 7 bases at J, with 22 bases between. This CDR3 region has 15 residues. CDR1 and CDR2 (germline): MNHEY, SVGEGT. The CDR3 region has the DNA TGTGCCAGCAGCTCCAACCTAGTGGGGTTAGGTGAGCAGTACTTC. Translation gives CASSSNLVGLGEQYF.

The DNA for the CDR3 is TGTGCCAGCAGCTCCCGGACTAGCGGGATATCCCCAGATACGCAGTATTTT. Translating it yields CASSSRTSGISPDTQYF. The J gene is TRBJ2-3, the V gene TRBV7-9; TRBD2 matches at 12 bases. The V segment lost 4 bases and the J segment 4 bases; nucleotides outside the gene matches: 9. The CDR3 sequence is 17 residues long. Germline CDR1 and CDR2: SEHNR and FQNEAQ (reference sequence).

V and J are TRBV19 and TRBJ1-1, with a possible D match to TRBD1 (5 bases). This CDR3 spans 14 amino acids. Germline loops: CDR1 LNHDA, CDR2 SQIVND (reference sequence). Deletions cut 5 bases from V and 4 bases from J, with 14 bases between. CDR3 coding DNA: TGTGCCAGTAGTTTAACACAGGTCCGCACTGAAGCTTTCTTT. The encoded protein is CASSLTQVRTEAFF.

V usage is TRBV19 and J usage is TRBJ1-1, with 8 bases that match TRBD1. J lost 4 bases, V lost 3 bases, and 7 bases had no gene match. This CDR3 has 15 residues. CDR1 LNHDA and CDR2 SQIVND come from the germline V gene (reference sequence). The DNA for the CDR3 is TGTGCCAGTAGTATGCAGGACAGGGTAAGCACTGAAGCTTTCTTT. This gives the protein CASSMQDRVSTEAFF. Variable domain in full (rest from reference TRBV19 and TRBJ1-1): DGGITQSPKYLFRKEGQNVTLSCEQNLNHDAMYWYRQDPGQGLRLIYYSQIVNDFQKGDIAEGYSVSREKKESFPLTVTSAQKNPTAFYLCASSMQDRVSTEAFFGQGTRLTVV.

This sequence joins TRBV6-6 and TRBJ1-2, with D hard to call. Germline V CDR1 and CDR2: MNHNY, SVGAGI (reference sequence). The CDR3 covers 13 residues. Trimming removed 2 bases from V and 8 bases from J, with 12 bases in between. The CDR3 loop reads CASSYPGGLGYTF. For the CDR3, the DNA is TGTGCCAGCAGTTACCCCGGAGGTCTCGGCTACACCTTC.

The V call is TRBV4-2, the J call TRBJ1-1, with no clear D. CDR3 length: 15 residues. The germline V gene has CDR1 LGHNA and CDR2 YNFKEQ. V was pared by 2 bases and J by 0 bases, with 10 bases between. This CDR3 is CASSQLLTMNTEAFF. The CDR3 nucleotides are TGTGCCAGCAGCCAACTTCTGACCATGAACACTGAAGCTTTCTTT.

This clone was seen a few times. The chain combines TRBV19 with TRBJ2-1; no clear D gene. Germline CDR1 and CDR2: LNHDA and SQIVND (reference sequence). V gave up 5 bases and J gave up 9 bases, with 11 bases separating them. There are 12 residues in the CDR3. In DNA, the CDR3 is TGTGCCAGTAGTGCATACGGTGGTGAGCAGTTCTTC. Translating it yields CASSAYGGEQFF. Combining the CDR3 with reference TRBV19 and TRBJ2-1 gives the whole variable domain DGGITQSPKYLFRKEGQNVTLSCEQNLNHDAMYWYRQDPGQGLRLIYYSQIVNDFQKGDIAEGYSVSREKKESFPLTVTSAQKNPTAFYLCASSAYGGEQFFGPGTRLTVL.

The CDR3 DNA reads TGTGCCAGCAGTGAGGACAGGAATCAGCCCCAGCATTTT. As protein: CASSEDRNQPQHF. The chain joins TRBV6-4 to TRBJ1-5, with 7 bases matching TRBD1. The germline V gene encodes CDR1 MRHNA and CDR2 SNTAGT. V lost 3 bases to trimming and J lost 4 bases; unmatched junction nucleotides: 0. This CDR3 is built from 13 residues.

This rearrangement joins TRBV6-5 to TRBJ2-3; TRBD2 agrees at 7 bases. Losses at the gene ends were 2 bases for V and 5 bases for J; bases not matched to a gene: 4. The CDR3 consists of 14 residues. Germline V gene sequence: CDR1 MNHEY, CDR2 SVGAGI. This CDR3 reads CASSYGRGLDTQYF. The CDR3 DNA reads TGTGCCAGCAGTTACGGGAGGGGATTAGATACGCAGTATTTT.

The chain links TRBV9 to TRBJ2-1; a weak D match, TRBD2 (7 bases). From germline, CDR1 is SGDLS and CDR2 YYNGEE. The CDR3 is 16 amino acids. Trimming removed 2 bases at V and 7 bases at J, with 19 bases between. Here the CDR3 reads CASSVLGGGSGNEQFF. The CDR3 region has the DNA TGTGCCAGCAGCGTCCTCGGGGGCGGGAGTGGAAATGAGCAGTTCTTC. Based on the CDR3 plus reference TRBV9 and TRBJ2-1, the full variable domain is DSGVTQTPKHLITATGQRVTLRCSPRSGDLSVYWYQQSLDQGLQFLIQYYNGEERAKGNILERFSAQQFPDLHSELNLSSLELGDSALYFCASSVLGGGSGNEQFFGPGTRLTVL.

CDR3 in DNA: TGTGCCAGTACCGCCGACAGGGCCTACGGAAACACCATATATTTT. Encoded protein: CASTADRAYGNTIYF. The genes are TRBV19 and TRBJ1-3; 7 bases line up with TRBD1. V gave up 7 bases and J gave up 4 bases; unmatched junction bases: 10. Germline loops: CDR1 LNHDA, CDR2 SQIVND (reference sequence). This CDR3 is built from 15 residues.

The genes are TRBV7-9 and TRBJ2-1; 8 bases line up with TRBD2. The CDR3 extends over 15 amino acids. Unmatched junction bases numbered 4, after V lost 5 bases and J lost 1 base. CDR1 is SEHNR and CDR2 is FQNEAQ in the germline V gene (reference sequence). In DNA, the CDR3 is TGTGCCAGCAGCCATCGCGGGGGGTCCTACAATGAGCAGTTCTTC. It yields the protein CASSHRGGSYNEQFF. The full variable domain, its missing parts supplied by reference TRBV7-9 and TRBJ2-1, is DTGVSQNPRHKITKRGQNVTFRCDPISEHNRLYWYRQTLGQGPEFLTYFQNEAQLEKSRLLSDRFSAERPKGSFSTLEIQRTEQGDSAMYLCASSHRGGSYNEQFFGPGTRLTVL.

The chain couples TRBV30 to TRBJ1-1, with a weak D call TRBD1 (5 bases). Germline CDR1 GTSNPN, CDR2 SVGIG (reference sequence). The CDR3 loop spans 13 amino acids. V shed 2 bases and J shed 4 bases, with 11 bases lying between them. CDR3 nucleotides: TGTGCCTGGAGTTTCCGGGACCCCACTGAAGCTTTCTTT. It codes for CAWSFRDPTEAFF.

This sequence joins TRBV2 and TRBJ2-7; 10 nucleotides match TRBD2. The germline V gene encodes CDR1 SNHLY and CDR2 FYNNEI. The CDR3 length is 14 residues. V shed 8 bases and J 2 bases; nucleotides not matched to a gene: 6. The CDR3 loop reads CASRWTSGTYEQYF. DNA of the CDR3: TGTGCCAGCCGATGGACTAGCGGTACCTACGAGCAGTACTTC.

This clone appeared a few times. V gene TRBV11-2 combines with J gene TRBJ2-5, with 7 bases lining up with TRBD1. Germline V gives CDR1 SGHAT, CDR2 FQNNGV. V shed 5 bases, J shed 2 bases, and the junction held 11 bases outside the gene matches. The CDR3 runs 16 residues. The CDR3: CASSRQPGTAQETQYF. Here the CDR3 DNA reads TGTGCCAGCAGCCGCCAGCCTGGGACAGCACAAGAGACCCAGTACTTC.

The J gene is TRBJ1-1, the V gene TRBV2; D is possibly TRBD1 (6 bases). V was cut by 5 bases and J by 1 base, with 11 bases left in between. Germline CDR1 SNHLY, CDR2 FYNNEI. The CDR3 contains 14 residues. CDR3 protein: CASSSRQANTEAFF. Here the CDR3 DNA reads TGTGCCAGCAGTTCTCGACAGGCGAACACTGAAGCTTTCTTT.

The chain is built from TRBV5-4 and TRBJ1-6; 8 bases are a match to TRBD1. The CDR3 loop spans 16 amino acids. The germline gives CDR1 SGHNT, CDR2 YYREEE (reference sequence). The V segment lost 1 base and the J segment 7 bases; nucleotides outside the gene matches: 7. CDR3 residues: CASSLSPGQVNSPLHF. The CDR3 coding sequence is TGTGCCAGCAGCTTGAGCCCGGGACAGGTGAATTCACCCCTCCACTTT.

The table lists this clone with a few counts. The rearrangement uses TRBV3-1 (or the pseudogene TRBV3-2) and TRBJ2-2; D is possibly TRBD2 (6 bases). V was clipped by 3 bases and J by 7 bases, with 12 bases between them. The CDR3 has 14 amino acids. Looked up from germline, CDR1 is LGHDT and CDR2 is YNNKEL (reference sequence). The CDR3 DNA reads TGTGCCAGCAGCCAGGGCGGGGTACACGGGGAGCTGTTTTTT. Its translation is CASSQGGVHGELFF.

The CDR3 spells CASRGVPGQGGDSPLHF. CDR3 coding DNA: TGCGCCAGCAGGGGAGTCCCGGGACAGGGGGGAGATTCACCCCTCCACTTT. The chain combines TRBV10-2 with TRBJ1-6, with 11 bases fitting TRBD1. J lost 8 bases, V lost 6 bases, and 12 bases had no gene match. Per germline, CDR1 WSHSY and CDR2 SAAADI. The CDR3 totals 17 residues.